These T cell receptor beta chains were read from a single sample in a study of PD-1 blockade in classical Hodgkin lymphoma. TCRdb keeps only in-frame clones here, not all; method: immunoSEQ multiplex PCR. Altogether 10,000 to 15,000 clones are present, around 80% being singletons, with the ten largest covering about 24%. The sample consisted of peripheral blood mononuclear cells (PBMCs), taken at baseline. These receptor sequences come from a human donor with classical Hodgkin lymphoma. Both conserved end residues are part of each CDR3. The D gene is left open where the match is weak. Not every row has a clone size; where given, it reads once, few, many or a size class.

D gene: -; J gene: TRBJ1-2; V gene: TRBV27; clone size: -; CDR3 DNA: TGTGCCAGCAGTAAAACCGGGGCCACGGCAACTACCACCTTC; CDR3 protein: CASSKTGATATTTF
D gene: TRBD1; J gene: TRBJ1-5; V gene: TRBV2; clone size: -; CDR3 DNA: TGTGCCAGCAGTGTTCAGGGGGATAGCAATCAGCCCCAGCATTTT; CDR3 protein: CASSVQGDSNQPQHF
D gene: -; J gene: TRBJ1-1; V gene: TRBV2; clone size: -; CDR3 DNA: TGTGCCAGCAGTGAAGCACTGGGTTGGGGTACGGACACTGAAGCTTTCTTT; CDR3 protein: CASSEALGWGTDTEAFF
D gene: -; J gene: TRBJ2-7; V gene: TRBV10-1; clone size: -; CDR3 DNA: TGCGCCAACTCCCTCGTCCGGGACATAACCTACGAGCAGTACTTC; CDR3 protein: CANSLVRDITYEQYF
D gene: TRBD2; J gene: TRBJ2-1; V gene: TRBV7-2; clone size: few; CDR3 DNA: TGTGCCAGCACGTGGTTCTCCGGGGGGGTGAATGAGCAGTTCTTC; CDR3 protein: CASTWFSGGVNEQFF
D gene: TRBD1; J gene: TRBJ2-6; V gene: TRBV19; clone size: -; CDR3 DNA: TGTGCCAGTAGGGAACAGGGGTCTGGGGCCAACGTCCTGACTTTC; CDR3 protein: CASREQGSGANVLTF
D gene: -; J gene: TRBJ1-1; V gene: TRBV27; clone size: -; CDR3 DNA: TGTGCCAGCAGTTTATCGAATGGGGGTGGTGAAGCTTTCTTT; CDR3 protein: CASSLSNGGGEAFF
D gene: -; J gene: TRBJ1-2; V gene: TRBV30; clone size: -; CDR3 DNA: TGTGCCTGGAGTGTACAAGGACAGCCGAAAGGCTATGGCTACACCTTC; CDR3 protein: CAWSVQGQPKGYGYTF
D gene: -; J gene: TRBJ1-1; V gene: TRBV28; clone size: -; CDR3 DNA: TGTGCCAGCAAAGAGCAGTTGAACACTGAAGCTTTCTTT; CDR3 protein: CASKEQLNTEAFF
D gene: TRBD2; J gene: TRBJ2-1; V gene: TRBV2; clone size: -; CDR3 DNA: TGTGCCAGCAGTGAACTAGCGGGGGGCGGAGGGCAGTTCTTC; CDR3 protein: CASSELAGGGGQFF
D gene: -; J gene: TRBJ1-1; V gene: TRBV5-4; clone size: -; CDR3 DNA: TGTGCCAGCAGCTTGGGGACAGCGAACACTGAAGCTTTCTTT; CDR3 protein: CASSLGTANTEAFF
D gene: TRBD2; J gene: TRBJ2-3; V gene: TRBV5-4; clone size: -; CDR3 DNA: TGTGCCAGCAGCTTGCTCGGGGGGGCCTCAGATACGCAGTATTTT; CDR3 protein: CASSLLGGASDTQYF
D gene: TRBD2; J gene: TRBJ2-3; V gene: TRBV11-2; clone size: -; CDR3 DNA: TGTGCCAGCAGCTTAGGGCCGGGGGGGCCCACAGATACGCAGTATTTT; CDR3 protein: CASSLGPGGPTDTQYF
D gene: -; J gene: TRBJ1-2; V gene: TRBV9; clone size: -; CDR3 DNA: TGTGCCAGCAGCGTATTCGGACCTTTTAATGGCTACACCTTC; CDR3 protein: CASSVFGPFNGYTF
D gene: -; J gene: TRBJ1-2; V gene: TRBV4-3; clone size: once; CDR3 DNA: TGCGCCAGCAGCCAATGGAGCAGGGCTAACTATGGCTACACCTTC; CDR3 protein: CASSQWSRANYGYTF